This entry describes one T cell receptor beta chain. Its antigen is currently unknown. This entry belongs to a study of T cell responses to AZD1222 COVID-19 vaccine. General study points: Mapped onto spike, vaccine-associated CD4 TCRs spanned it and were dominant at 160-218 and 743-854. Only 5 or 6 AZD1222 recipients tested seropositive at baseline. In the spike-specific TCR repertoire, nearly half reportedly target unmutated variant regions.

V was cut by 0 bases and J by 3 bases, with 15 bases left in between. Germline V lookup: CDR1 LGHDT, CDR2 YNNKEL (reference sequence). The CDR3 length is 17 residues. This table comes from immunoSEQ multiplex PCR, and its TCRdb copy is limited to in-frame clones, with some not included. The data show approximately 140,000 clones, roughly 90% seen once. Sample: peripheral blood, taken on day 0 of AZD1222 vaccination. This clonotype was obtained from an adult in good health. The chain joins TRBV3-1 (or the pseudogene TRBV3-2) to TRBJ1-5, with a possible D match to TRBD1 (5 bases). CDR3 protein: CASSQDLGRGNNQPQHF. The CDR3 nucleotides are TGTGCCAGCAGCCAAGATCTGGGAAGGGGAAACAATCAGCCCCAGCATTTT.